This T cell receptor beta chain is from a study of blood T cell repertoires in COVID-19. Generated by immunoSEQ multiplex PCR, the TCRdb table keeps only in-frame clones and is missing some. The table includes 130,000 to 150,000 clones, 87% detected once. The table lists this clone with a count of one. The CDR3 covers 15 residues. With 1 base removed from V and 2 bases from J, the gap between germline ends came to 9 bases. The germline CDR1 and CDR2 sequences are MGHRA and YSYEKL. V is TRBV4-1 and J is TRBJ1-5; no clear D. The sequence derives from a man in his fifties who had recovered from COVID-19. The sequenced sample consisted of peripheral blood. CDR3 DNA: TGCGCCAGCAGCCAAGGACGAGGCGGCAATCAGCCCCAGCATTTT. Translated: CASSQGRGGNQPQHF.